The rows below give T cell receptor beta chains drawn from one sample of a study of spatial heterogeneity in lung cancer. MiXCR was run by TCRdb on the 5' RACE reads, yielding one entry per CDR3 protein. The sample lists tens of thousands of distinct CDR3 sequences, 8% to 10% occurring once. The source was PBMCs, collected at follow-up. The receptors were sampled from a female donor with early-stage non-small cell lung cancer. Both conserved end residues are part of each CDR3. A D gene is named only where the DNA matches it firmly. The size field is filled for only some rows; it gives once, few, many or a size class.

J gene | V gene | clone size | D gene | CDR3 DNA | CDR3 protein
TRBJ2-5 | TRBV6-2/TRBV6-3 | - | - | TGTGCCAGCACCCCCTACGGCGGGTACCGAGAGACCCAGTACTTC | CASTPYGGYRETQYF
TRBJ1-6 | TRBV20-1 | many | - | TGCAGTGCTAGAGCGGACGGTAATTCACCCCTCCACTTT | CSARADGNSPLHF
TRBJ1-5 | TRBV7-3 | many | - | TGTGCCAGCAGCTTAATGGGGGGGCCCCAGCATTTT | CASSLMGGPQHF
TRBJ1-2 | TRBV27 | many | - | TGTGCCAGCAGTTCACCTCACCTCTGGGCGGATTATGGCTACACCTTC | CASSSPHLWADYGYTF
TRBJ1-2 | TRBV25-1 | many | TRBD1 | TGTGCCAGCGGACAGGGGTATGGCTACACCTTC | CASGQGYGYTF
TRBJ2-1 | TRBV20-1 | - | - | TGCAGTGCTAGAGCCCCTACTAGAGGAAAATTCTTC | CSARAPTRGKFF
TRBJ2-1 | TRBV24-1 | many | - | TGTGCCACCAGTGAGAATGGGTGGAACAATGAGCAGTTCTTC | CATSENGWNNEQFF
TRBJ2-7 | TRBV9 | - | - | TGTGCCAGCAGCGTAGTGGTGGGCTTGCCCGACGAGCAGTACTTC | CASSVVVGLPDEQYF
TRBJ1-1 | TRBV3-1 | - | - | TGTGCCAGCAGCCCCGAGGGGGGTAGCACTGAAGCTTTCTTT | CASSPEGGSTEAFF
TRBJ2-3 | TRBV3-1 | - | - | TGTGCCAGCAGTCGGTTGGGGACCGGCTTTTACACAGATACGCAGTATTTT | CASSRLGTGFYTDTQYF
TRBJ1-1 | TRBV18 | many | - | TGTGCCAGCTCCCCGATTGCCAGGGGACCAGCAGCAGCTTTCTTT | CASSPIARGPAAAFF
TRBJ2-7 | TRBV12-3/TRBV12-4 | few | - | TGTGCCAGCAGTTCGCAGGAGGAGCAGTACTTC | CASSSQEEQYF
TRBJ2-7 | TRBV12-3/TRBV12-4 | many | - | TGTGCCAGCAGTTTTCAAGGGACCTACGAGCAGTACTTC | CASSFQGTYEQYF
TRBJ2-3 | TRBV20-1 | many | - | TGCAGTGCTAGGGGTTACACTAGCACAGATACGCAGTATTTT | CSARGYTSTDTQYF
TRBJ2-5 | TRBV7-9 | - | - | TGTGCCAGCAGCGGCCAAGAGACCCAGTACTTC | CASSGQETQYF
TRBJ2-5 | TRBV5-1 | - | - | TGCGCCAGCAGCTGGGACTCGTCGGAGACCCAGTACTTC | CASSWDSSETQYF
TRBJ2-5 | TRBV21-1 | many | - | TGTGCCAGCAGCAAAGAAAGGGACATACATTCGGGGACCCAGTACTTC | CASSKERDIHSGTQYF
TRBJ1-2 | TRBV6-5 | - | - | TGTGCCAGCAGTTATCAGCCCGGTCAGGTCTATGGCTACACCTTC | CASSYQPGQVYGYTF
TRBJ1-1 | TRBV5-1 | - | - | TGCGCCAGCAGCTTTCACGGGGCTTCGGGCACTGAAGCTTTCTTT | CASSFHGASGTEAFF
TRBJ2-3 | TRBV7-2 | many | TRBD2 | TGTGCCAGCAGCTTACCTCCCGGACTAGCGGGAGATACGCAGTATTTT | CASSLPPGLAGDTQYF
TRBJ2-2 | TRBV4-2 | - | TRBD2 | TGTGCCAGCAGCCAAGAAGGGGCGCTAGCGGCGAACACCGGGGAGCTGTTTTTT | CASSQEGALAANTGELFF
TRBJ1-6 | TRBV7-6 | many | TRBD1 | TGTGCCAGCAGCTTAAAGGGACAGAATAATTCACCCCTCCACTTT | CASSLKGQNNSPLHF
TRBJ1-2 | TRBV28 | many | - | TGTGCCAGCACTCTGGGAGACAACGGCTACACCTTC | CASTLGDNGYTF
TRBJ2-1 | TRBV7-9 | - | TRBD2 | TGTGCCAGCAGCGGGACTAGCGACAACTACAATGAGCAGTTCTTC | CASSGTSDNYNEQFF
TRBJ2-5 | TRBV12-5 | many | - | TGTGCTAGTGGTTTGGGACACCTCCAAGAGACCCAGTACTTC | CASGLGHLQETQYF
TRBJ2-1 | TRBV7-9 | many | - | TGTGCCAGCAGCCCCATCGTGGGATCCTACAATGAGCAGTTCTTC | CASSPIVGSYNEQFF
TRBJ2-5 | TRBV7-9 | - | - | TGTGCCAGCAGCTTAATGGCAGGCCAAGAGACCCAGTACTTC | CASSLMAGQETQYF
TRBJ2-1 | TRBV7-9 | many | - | TGTGCCAGCAGCTCACTCGGAGGTGAGCAGTTCTTC | CASSSLGGEQFF
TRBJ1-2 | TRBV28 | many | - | TGTGCCAGCAGTTTAACTTCCTATGGCTACACCTTC | CASSLTSYGYTF
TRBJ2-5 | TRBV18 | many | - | TGTGCCAGCTCGCCCCGCGCGGCAGTCCAAGAGACCCAGTACTTC | CASSPRAAVQETQYF